Listed below are T cell receptor beta chains from one sample, sequenced in a study of blood T cell repertoires in COVID-19. The assay was immunoSEQ multiplex PCR, and TCRdb's table has in-frame clones only and misses some. The sample records around 230,000 clones, about 91% being singletons. The sequenced sample was PBMCs or T cells enriched from blood (not recorded which). These receptors were taken from a woman aged 40 to 49 with acute COVID-19. Each CDR3 is given with its conserved first and last residue. The D gene is left open where the match is weak. Rows give clone size only sometimes, using once, few, many, or a class for an expanded clone.

v_gene,abundance,j_gene,d_gene,CDR3aa,CDR3nt
TRBV18,NA,TRBJ2-2,NA,CASSPPRGYTGELFF,TGTGCCAGCTCACCACCGCGGGGCTACACCGGGGAGCTGTTTTTT
TRBV27,NA,TRBJ1-6,NA,CASSLSAGIGSPLHF,TGTGCCAGCAGTTTATCCGCAGGGATAGGATCACCCCTCCACTTT
TRBV19,NA,TRBJ1-5,TRBD1,CASSYPVPGQGAGAQPQHF,TGTGCCAGTAGTTACCCCGTCCCGGGACAGGGGGCGGGGGCTCAGCCCCAGCATTTT
TRBV30,NA,TRBJ2-2,TRBD1,CAWSNPGQGGGELFF,TGTGCCTGGAGTAATCCGGGACAGGGAGGCGGGGAGCTGTTTTTT
TRBV10-1,NA,TRBJ1-3,TRBD1,CASSGGQATSGNTIYF,TGCGCCAGCAGTGGAGGACAGGCGACCTCTGGAAACACCATATATTTT
TRBV7-2,few,TRBJ1-2,TRBD1,CASSLGGQSHYGYTF,TGTGCCAGCAGCTTAGGGGGACAGAGCCACTATGGCTACACCTTC
TRBV6-6,few,TRBJ2-2,TRBD2,CASSYSLAGATGELFF,TGTGCCAGCAGTTACTCCCTAGCGGGAGCAACCGGGGAGCTGTTTTTT
TRBV2,once,TRBJ1-3,NA,CASRANFGNTIYF,TGTGCCAGCAGAGCTAACTTTGGAAACACCATATATTTT
TRBV7-6,few,TRBJ2-2,NA,CASSLQMFSDAANTGELFF,TGTGCCAGCAGCTTACAGATGTTTAGCGACGCGGCGAACACCGGGGAGCTGTTTTTT
TRBV28,NA,TRBJ2-5,NA,CASSNQETQYF,TGTGCCAGCAGCAACCAAGAGACCCAGTACTTC
TRBV7-6,NA,TRBJ1-6,NA,CASSLQASSYNSPLHF,TGTGCCAGCAGCTTACAGGCGAGCTCCTATAATTCACCCCTCCACTTT
TRBV7-9,NA,TRBJ2-7,NA,CASSLASQGYEQYF,TGTGCCAGCAGCTTAGCCTCACAGGGCTACGAGCAGTACTTC
TRBV5-4,NA,TRBJ2-3,TRBD2,CASSPSGGPDRDTQYF,TGTGCCAGCAGTCCTAGCGGGGGACCCGACCGCGATACGCAGTATTTT
TRBV7-9,NA,TRBJ1-2,NA,CASSLEAGGGYTF,TGTGCCAGCAGCTTAGAGGCGGGTGGTGGCTACACCTTC
TRBV7-9,once,TRBJ2-2,NA,CASSQGSTGYLTGELFF,TGTGCCAGCAGTCAGGGGTCGACAGGCTACCTAACCGGGGAGCTGTTTTTT
TRBV2,NA,TRBJ1-3,NA,CASSYAASSGNTIYF,TGTGCCAGCTCCTATGCCGCGAGCTCTGGAAACACCATATATTTT
TRBV5-1,NA,TRBJ1-6,TRBD1,CASSPSTGDNSPLHF,TGCGCCAGCAGCCCTTCAACAGGGGATAATTCACCCCTCCACTTT
TRBV6-5,NA,TRBJ2-2,TRBD1,CASRRDRGNTGELFF,TGTGCCAGCCGACGGGACAGGGGGAACACCGGGGAGCTGTTTTTT
TRBV15,NA,TRBJ1-4,NA,CATSRGNRGTATNEKLFF,TGTGCCACCAGCAGAGGAAACCGGGGAACGGCAACTAATGAAAAACTGTTTTTT
TRBV4-2,NA,TRBJ1-4,TRBD1,CASSQVQGEDEKLFF,TGTGCCAGCAGCCAAGTACAGGGGGAAGACGAAAAACTGTTTTTT
TRBV5-4,NA,TRBJ2-3,NA,CASSRSTDTQYF,TGTGCCAGCAGCCGGAGCACAGATACGCAGTATTTT
TRBV27,NA,TRBJ2-2,NA,CASSLEGWQAYLNTGELFF,TGTGCCAGCAGTTTAGAAGGATGGCAGGCCTATCTGAACACCGGGGAGCTGTTTTTT
TRBV4-3,NA,TRBJ1-1,NA,CASSPGTEGRNEAFF,TGCGCCAGCAGCCCGGGAACGGAAGGGCGGAATGAAGCTTTCTTT
TRBV15,NA,TRBJ2-3,NA,CATSREGPITDTQYF,TGTGCCACCAGCAGGGAGGGCCCGATCACAGATACGCAGTATTTT
TRBV24-1,NA,TRBJ1-2,NA,CATRSDSNYGYTF,TGTGCCACCCGAAGTGACTCGAACTATGGCTACACCTTC
TRBV2,NA,TRBJ2-1,TRBD1,CASCTDRPPTNEQFF,TGTGCCAGCTGTACGGACAGGCCTCCGACAAATGAGCAGTTCTTC
TRBV11-2,NA,TRBJ1-6,TRBD1,CASSLRDRESNSPLHF,TGTGCCAGCAGCTTGAGGGACAGGGAATCAAATTCACCCCTCCACTTT
TRBV7-2,few,TRBJ1-3,NA,CASSLDFQDTIYF,TGTGCCAGCAGCTTAGACTTTCAAGACACCATATATTTT
TRBV6-1,once,TRBJ2-3,NA,CASSEALRGPQYF,TGTGCCAGCAGTGAAGCGCTTCGGGGTCCGCAGTATTTT
TRBV11-2,NA,TRBJ2-2,TRBD1,CASSLVNRGRIGELFF,TGTGCCAGCAGCTTAGTGAACAGGGGGCGTATCGGGGAGCTGTTTTTT
TRBV5-3,once,TRBJ1-2,NA,CARSCTTGSRGYTF,TGTGCCAGAAGCTGCACCACAGGGAGCAGAGGCTACACCTTC
TRBV3-1/TRBV3-2,once,TRBJ2-3,TRBD2,CASSHGLAGSRTDTQYF,TGTGCCAGCAGCCACGGACTAGCGGGATCCCGCACAGATACGCAGTATTTT
TRBV3-1/TRBV3-2,NA,TRBJ2-2,NA,CASSQVLGAGELFF,TGTGCCAGCAGCCAAGTTTTGGGAGCCGGGGAGCTGTTTTTT
TRBV6-5,NA,TRBJ2-5,NA,CASSPLQETQYF,TGTGCCAGCAGCCCCCTTCAAGAGACCCAGTACTTC
TRBV19,NA,TRBJ1-5,TRBD1,CASSGGTGDNQPQHF,TGTGCCAGTAGTGGGGGTACAGGGGACAATCAGCCCCAGCATTTT
TRBV6-1,NA,TRBJ2-7,NA,CASSEAQGSPYEQYF,TGTGCCAGCAGTGAAGCGCAGGGGTCCCCCTACGAGCAGTACTTC
TRBV27,NA,TRBJ2-1,TRBD2,CAGRSGYSYNEQFF,TGTGCCGGACGTAGCGGGTACTCCTACAATGAGCAGTTCTTC